This TCR beta chain emerged from a study of technical replicates of blood from a handful of donors. Germline V gives CDR1 MNHNS, CDR2 SASEGT. CDR3 length equals 15 residues. V was pared by 5 bases and J by 3 bases, with 17 bases between. The assay was immunoSEQ multiplex PCR, and TCRdb's table has in-frame clones only and misses some. This table holds about 74,000 clones, approximately 95% found once. This TCR derives from a human donor in good health. Sequencing input: T cells isolated from PBMCs. The chain joins TRBV6-1 to TRBJ2-7; D might be TRBD2 (5 bases). CDR3 sequence reads: CASSPTRLGNYEQYF. CDR3 DNA: TGTGCCAGCAGTCCTACTAGACTGGGGAACTACGAGCAGTACTTC.